These 3 T cell receptor beta chains were all obtained from the same sample, sequenced in a study of cytotoxic CD8 clonotypes in ibrutinib-treated CLL. The protocol was immunoSEQ multiplex PCR, while the TCRdb copy is restricted to in-frame clones and leaves out a portion. The sample yields about 22,000 clones, roughly 75% seen once. The source material was PBMCs, sampled before ibrutinib treatment. These receptors originate from a human donor with chronic lymphocytic leukemia.

The rearrangement uses TRBV5-4 and TRBJ2-7, with D perhaps being TRBD1 or TRBD2 (6 bases each). V dropped 2 bases and J dropped 4 bases, with 19 bases sitting between them. Germline V gives CDR1 SGHNT, CDR2 YYREEE (reference sequence). This CDR3 spans 16 amino acids. The CDR3 nucleotides are TGTGCCAGCAGCTTAGGGGGGCGCGAAGGTCGGTACGAGCAGTACTTC. Amino acids: CASSLGGREGRYEQYF.

The chain uses TRBV7-8 and TRBJ2-5, with D unclear. The V end lost 2 bases, the J end lost 2 bases, and 9 bases lay between the germline ends. Germline-derived CDR1 and CDR2 are SGHVS and FQNEAQ. The CDR3 runs 14 residues. DNA of the CDR3: TGTGCCAGCAGCTTACATCGTTTGCAAGAGACCCAGTACTTC. This sequence encodes CASSLHRLQETQYF. The whole variable domain, remainder taken from reference TRBV7-8 and TRBJ2-5, is GAGVSQSPRYKVAKRGQDVALRCDPISGHVSLFWYQQALGQGPEFLTYFQNEAQLDKSGLPSDRFFAERPEGSVSTLKIQRTQQEDSAVYLCASSLHRLQETQYFGPGTRLLVL.

The chain recombines TRBV5-4 with TRBJ2-3; TRBD1 aligns across 9 bases. CDR3 length: 16 residues. From germline, CDR1 is SGHNT and CDR2 YYREEE (reference sequence). Unmatched junction bases numbered 5, after V lost 0 bases and J lost 3 bases. The CDR3 DNA reads TGTGCCAGCAGCTTGGACAGGGGGCTTTTAACAGATACGCAGTATTTT. Its translation: CASSLDRGLLTDTQYF.